These 27 T cell receptor beta chains came from one sample sequenced in a study of cytomegalovirus exposure and HLA in healthy donors. PCR primers comprised 60 Vbeta and 13 Jbeta primers. The table came from immunoSEQ multiplex PCR; TCRdb's copy has only in-frame clones and leaves some out. The sample has about 170,000 clones; approximately 80% are singletons. Sequenced input: PBMCs. The receptors derive from a boy younger than 10 in good health and CMV-seronegative.

CDR3 DNA sequence: TGTGCCAGCAGCTTACCCTGGGGGGACGAACGGTGGGAGACCCAGTACTTC. Residues: CASSLPWGDERWETQYF. V is TRBV7-2 and J is TRBJ2-5; D is possibly TRBD2 (6 bases). The CDR3 runs 17 residues. From germline, CDR1 is SGHTA and CDR2 FQGNSA. V shed 2 bases and J shed 5 bases, with 21 bases lying between them.

V usage is TRBV28 and J usage is TRBJ2-7; 10 bases are a match to TRBD1. This CDR3 is 14 amino acids long. With V trimmed by 6 bases and J by 3 bases, 5 bases remained unmatched. Germline lookup yields CDR1 MDHEN and CDR2 SYDVKM. The CDR3 nucleotides are TGTGCCAGCAGGCCTCGGACAGGGGGCTACGAGCAGTACTTC. Translation gives CASRPRTGGYEQYF.

The V and J genes are TRBV30 and TRBJ2-1; 8 nucleotides line up with TRBD2. The CDR3 extends over 14 amino acids. Losses at the gene ends were 2 bases for V and 0 bases for J; bases not matched to a gene: 0. Germline V gene data show CDR1 as GTSNPN and CDR2 as SVGIG (reference sequence). The CDR3 region is CAWSSGGSYNEQFF. The CDR3 region has the DNA TGTGCCTGGAGTAGCGGGGGCTCCTACAATGAGCAGTTCTTC.

This chain uses TRBV7-8 with TRBJ2-1; 13 bases line up with TRBD2. Trimming at V came to 5 bases and at J to 6 bases, leaving 4 bases not matched to a gene. CDR3 length: 15 amino acids. The V gene's germline CDR1 is SGHVS and CDR2 FQNEAQ. The CDR3 DNA follows: TGTGCCAGCAGCCCGACTAGCGGGAGGCCCAATGAGCAGTTCTTC. It specifies CASSPTSGRPNEQFF.

Only one count was recorded for this clone. V is TRBV4-3 and J is TRBJ2-3; a weak D match, TRBD1 (6 bases). Germline V lookup: CDR1 LGHNA, CDR2 YSLEER. With 0 bases removed from V and 9 bases from J, the gap between germline ends came to 16 bases. The CDR3 totals 15 residues. The CDR3 DNA reads as TGCGCCAGCAGCCAAGATCTAGTCCCAGGGGACACGCAGTATTTT. Its translation: CASSQDLVPGDTQYF.

The chain combines TRBV11-2 with TRBJ2-7; 8 positions match TRBD2. J gave up 5 bases and V 1 base, and 10 bases lay outside the gene matches. Looked up from germline, CDR1 is SGHAT and CDR2 is FQNNGV. The CDR3 has 16 residues. CDR3 region: CASSLVAGTLRNEQYF. The CDR3 nucleotides read TGTGCCAGCAGCTTAGTAGCGGGGACCCTCAGGAACGAGCAGTACTTC.

The chain recombines TRBV2 with TRBJ1-3; 7 bases agree with TRBD1. This CDR3 is built from 12 residues. The germline gives CDR1 SNHLY, CDR2 FYNNEI. V trimming: 6 bases; J trimming: 5 bases; junction bases outside the gene matches: 1. The CDR3 bases are TGTGCCAGCAGGGGACAGCGAAACACCATATATTTT. It codes for CASRGQRNTIYF.

The chain has TRBV15 and TRBJ2-5, with no clear D. The CDR3 extends over 14 amino acids. V was trimmed by 1 base and J by 1 base, leaving 7 bases between them. The germline gives CDR1 LNHNV, CDR2 YYDKDF (reference sequence). The CDR3 DNA sequence: TGTGCCACCAGCAGAGGAGCGTTCCAAGAGACCCAGTACTTC. Translation: CATSRGAFQETQYF.

The chain employs TRBV30 and TRBJ2-2; D might be TRBD1 (5 bases). Germline lookup yields CDR1 GTSNPN and CDR2 SVGIG (reference sequence). V was trimmed by 0 bases and J by 6 bases, leaving 14 bases between them. This CDR3 region has 15 residues. CDR3 nucleotides: TGTGCCTGGAGTGTAAGCACCCTCAGGGCCGGGGAGCTGTTTTTT. It is translated as CAWSVSTLRAGELFF.

This clone was found a few times. The V and J genes are TRBV4-3 and TRBJ2-3, with 11 positions matching TRBD1. Unmatched junction bases numbered 12, after V lost 2 bases and J lost 5 bases. The germline CDR1 and CDR2 sequences are LGHNA and YSLEER. The CDR3 is 18 residues long. This CDR3 is CASSQLPTAGQGGDTQYF. CDR3 DNA: TGCGCCAGCAGCCAACTTCCCACGGCGGGACAGGGGGGAGATACGCAGTATTTT.

This chain connects TRBV7-2 to TRBJ1-2, with a tentative D call TRBD1 (5 bases). Trimming removed 1 base at V and 3 bases at J, with 15 bases between. Germline lookup yields CDR1 SGHTA and CDR2 FQGNSA. CDR3 length equals 16 residues. The CDR3 protein is CASSLVSGGSDYGYTF. CDR3 nucleotide sequence: TGTGCCAGCAGCTTAGTATCGGGGGGTTCCGACTATGGCTACACCTTC.

The rearrangement joins TRBV18 to TRBJ1-4, with 8 bases lining up with TRBD1. CDR1 KGHSH and CDR2 LQKENI come from the germline V gene. The length of the CDR3 is 15 residues. Trimming took 6 bases from V and 6 from J; bases not matched to a gene: 9. CDR3 loop: CASSLTQGAYEKLFF. For the CDR3, the DNA is TGTGCCAGCTCGTTAACCCAGGGGGCTTATGAAAAACTGTTTTTT.

The genes are TRBV28 and TRBJ1-3, with 8 bases identical to TRBD1. Germline values: CDR1 MDHEN, CDR2 SYDVKM. CDR3 length: 15 residues. Trimming at V came to 6 bases and at J to 1 base, leaving 5 bases not matched to a gene. CDR3 loop: CASRSGGKSGNTIYF. The DNA of the CDR3 is TGTGCCAGCAGATCAGGGGGCAAATCTGGAAACACCATATATTTT. The full variable domain, in which reference TRBV28 and TRBJ1-3 provide the parts outside the CDR3, is DVKVTQSSRYLVKRTGEKVFLECVQDMDHENMFWYRQDPGLGLRLIYFSYDVKMKEKGDIPEGYSVSREKKERFSLILESASTNQTSMYLCASRSGGKSGNTIYFGEGSWLTVV.

The CDR3 region is CASSLRGSGNTIYF. The CDR3 DNA is TGTGCCAGCAGCTTAAGGGGATCTGGAAACACCATATATTTT. This rearrangement joins TRBV7-6 to TRBJ1-3; possible D gene TRBD1, 5 bases. Trimming cost V 2 bases and J 1 base, with 6 bases left between them. The CDR3 is 14 amino acids. CDR1 SGHVS and CDR2 FNYEAQ come from the germline V gene.

The chain links TRBV6-1 to TRBJ2-7; 7 bases are shared with TRBD1. The V segment lost 8 bases and the J segment 4 bases; nucleotides outside the gene matches: 8. The CDR3 is 13 amino acids. Germline values: CDR1 MNHNS, CDR2 SASEGT. CDR3 DNA sequence: TGTGCCAGCGAAGGACAGGCGAGGTACGAGCAGTACGTC. This sequence encodes CASEGQARYEQYV.

This chain links TRBV5-1 with TRBJ2-1; weak D call: TRBD2 (6 bases). V was clipped by 0 bases and J by 7 bases, with 14 bases between them. The CDR3 covers 15 residues. Germline V lookup: CDR1 SGHRS, CDR2 YFSETQ. As DNA, the CDR3 is TGCGCCAGCAGCTTGGAGGGGAGGTGGGAGAATGAGCAGTTCTTC. It encodes CASSLEGRWENEQFF.

V gene TRBV4-1 combines with J gene TRBJ2-5, with 8 nucleotides matching TRBD2. Germline V CDR1 and CDR2: MGHRA, YSYEKL. The CDR3 runs to 16 residues. V gave up 0 bases and J gave up 1 base; unmatched junction bases: 4. The CDR3 is CASSQEWRGVQETQYF. CDR3 nucleotide sequence: TGCGCCAGCAGCCAAGAATGGCGGGGGGTCCAAGAGACCCAGTACTTC.

The chain employs TRBV28 and TRBJ1-2; D remains ambiguous. Germline V gene sequence: CDR1 MDHEN, CDR2 SYDVKM. The CDR3 totals 13 residues. V was cut by 6 bases and J by 4 bases, with 12 bases left in between. The CDR3 spells CASRFEGSYGYTF. Written as DNA, the CDR3 is TGTGCCAGCAGGTTTGAGGGCAGCTATGGCTACACCTTC.

CDR3 in DNA: TGTGCCAGCAGCTCCCTCCGACATTCTGACTATGGCTACACCTTC. Translating it yields CASSSLRHSDYGYTF. The rearrangement links TRBV7-9 to TRBJ1-2, with D unclear. Trimming took off 4 bases at V and 3 bases at J, with 15 bases between the two ends. The CDR3 spans 15 residues. Germline values: CDR1 SEHNR, CDR2 FQNEAQ (reference sequence).

The V gene is TRBV6-5, the J gene TRBJ1-5, with TRBD1 identical over 9 bases. The CDR3 is made up of 13 amino acids. V was pared by 5 bases and J by 7 bases, with 3 bases of the junction left unmatched. The germline V gene encodes CDR1 MNHEY and CDR2 SVGAGI. In DNA form, the CDR3 reads TGTGCCAGCAGTGGACAGGGGTACCAGCCCCAGCATTTT. Its translation is CASSGQGYQPQHF.

The rearrangement uses TRBV29-1 and TRBJ1-2; D not certain. CDR1 SQVTM and CDR2 ANQGSEA come from the germline V gene. The CDR3 extends over 14 amino acids. V was cut by 1 base and J by 4 bases, with 13 bases left in between. In DNA form, the CDR3 reads TGCAGCGTTGAAGCCTCGCCGCCAGGCTATGGCTACACCTTC. Its translation: CSVEASPPGYGYTF.

To note about this clone: Other nucleotide sequences in the sample specify the same CDR3. The chain couples TRBV6-5 to TRBJ1-1; no clear D gene. Trimming removed 0 bases at V and 0 bases at J, with 5 bases between. CDR3 length equals 14 residues. In germline, CDR1 is MNHEY, CDR2 SVGAGI. CDR3 bases: TGTGCCAGCAGTTACTCGACTTTGAACACTGAAGCTTTCTTT. Encoded protein: CASSYSTLNTEAFF.

The table lists this clone with a count of one. The CDR3 coding sequence is TGTGCCAGCAGAACCGGGGGGGCTATGCTCAATGAGCAGTTCTTC. It codes for CASRTGGAMLNEQFF. This rearrangement joins TRBV7-9 to TRBJ2-1; TRBD2 matches 8 bases. This CDR3 spans 15 amino acids. Trimming cost V 6 bases and J 6 bases; bases outside gene matches: 10. Germline CDR1 is SEHNR and CDR2 is FQNEAQ (reference sequence). Full variable domain (outside the CDR3, taken from reference TRBV7-9 and TRBJ2-1): DTGVSQNPRHKITKRGQNVTFRCDPISEHNRLYWYRQTLGQGPEFLTYFQNEAQLEKSRLLSDRFSAERPKGSFSTLEIQRTEQGDSAMYLCASRTGGAMLNEQFFGPGTRLTVL.

Note on this clone: The junction does not match germline at one end; this may be a read error. The CDR3 DNA reads TGTGCCAGCAGTGAATTAACCGGGAGGGCCGACGGAAACAGTCAGTACTTC. Encoded protein: CASSELTGRADGNSQYF. The rearrangement joins TRBV2 to TRBJ2-4, with 8 bases identical to TRBD2. This CDR3 comprises 17 residues. Per germline, CDR1 SNHLY and CDR2 FYNNEI. Supplemented by reference TRBV2 and TRBJ2-4, the full variable domain reads EPEVTQTPSHQVTQMGQEVILRCVPISNHLYFYWYRQILGQKVEFLVSFYNNEISEKSEIFDDQFSVERPDGSNFTLKIRSTKLEDSAMYFCASSELTGRADGNSQYFGAGTRLSVL.

V usage is TRBV5-4 and J usage is TRBJ1-2; tentative D call: TRBD1 (6 bases). The CDR3 has 16 amino acids. Germline V gene data show CDR1 as SGHNT and CDR2 as YYREEE (reference sequence). V was shortened by 4 bases and J by 4 bases, with 20 bases between the two germline ends. The CDR3 spells CASSARSGASFYGYTF. The CDR3 nucleotides read TGTGCCAGCAGCGCCCGCTCAGGGGCTAGTTTCTATGGCTACACCTTC.

The J gene is TRBJ2-7, the V gene TRBV30, with 9 bases fitting TRBD1. V lost 1 base and J lost 3; bases outside the gene matches: 10. This CDR3 contains 16 residues. The germline CDR1 and CDR2 sequences are GTSNPN and SVGIG (reference sequence). The CDR3 here is CAWSDRGPGPLYEQYF. The CDR3 DNA reads as TGTGCCTGGAGTGACAGGGGGCCTGGTCCCCTCTACGAGCAGTACTTC.

This clone was observed a handful of times. J is TRBJ2-2 and V is TRBV19; TRBD2 is a possible D gene (5 bases). Germline CDR1 and CDR2: LNHDA and SQIVND (reference sequence). The CDR3 extends over 15 amino acids. V was pared by 4 bases and J by 4 bases, with 13 bases between. The CDR3 spells CASSTRARGTGELFF. The CDR3 DNA reads as TGTGCCAGTAGTACCCGGGCCCGGGGCACCGGGGAGCTGTTTTTT.